Presented here are 9 T cell receptor beta chains from one specimen sequenced in a study of T cell changes during pregnancy in multiple sclerosis. Assay: immunoSEQ multiplex PCR; the TCRdb copy retains only in-frame clones and omits some. This sample has 25,000 to 35,000 clones, with 85% to 90% found just once. Material: CD8+ T cells from peripheral blood mononuclear cells, obtained in the second trimester of pregnancy. These receptor sequences come from a female donor with multiple sclerosis, enrolled in a pregnancy study.

The V and J genes are TRBV28 and TRBJ2-7, with D perhaps TRBD1 (6 bases). V lost 7 bases and J 3 bases, leaving 16 bases between the germline ends. CDR3 length equals 14 residues. The germline V gene encodes CDR1 MDHEN and CDR2 SYDVKM. DNA for the CDR3: TGTGCCAGCACCCCCAGGGGCTTTTACTACGAGCAGTACTTC. Protein sequence: CASTPRGFYYEQYF. Full variable domain (missing parts from reference TRBV28 and TRBJ2-7): DVKVTQSSRYLVKRTGEKVFLECVQDMDHENMFWYRQDPGLGLRLIYFSYDVKMKEKGDIPEGYSVSREKKERFSLILESASTNQTSMYLCASTPRGFYYEQYFGPGTRLTVT.

This chain links TRBV5-8 with TRBJ1-5, with D possibly being TRBD1 (6 bases). The CDR3 runs to 14 residues. Per germline, CDR1 SGHTS and CDR2 YDEGEE. The germline V and J ends were trimmed by 6 bases and 6 bases, with 16 bases remaining between them. This CDR3 reads CASTSRSRGQPQHF. Written as DNA, the CDR3 is TGTGCCAGCACCTCTCGGAGCAGGGGTCAGCCCCAGCATTTT.

CDR3 region: CASTHRGTEAFF. CDR3 nucleotides: TGCGCCAGCACACACAGGGGCACTGAAGCTTTCTTT. The chain couples TRBV5-1 to TRBJ1-1, with 7 bases lining up with TRBD1. The CDR3 has 12 residues. V lost 6 bases to trimming and J lost 4 bases; unmatched junction nucleotides: 3. Germline lookup yields CDR1 SGHRS and CDR2 YFSETQ.

V usage is TRBV2 and J usage is TRBJ2-7; D call uncertain. Trimming cost V 3 bases and J 2 bases, with 5 bases left between them. CDR3 length: 12 amino acids. Germline V gene data show CDR1 as SNHLY and CDR2 as FYNNEI. Written as DNA, the CDR3 is TGTGCCAGCAGTGACCGAGCCTACGAGCAGTACTTC. It codes for CASSDRAYEQYF.

The CDR3 sequence: CASSLGPVTEAFF. The CDR3 coding sequence is TGTGCCAGCAGTTTAGGTCCGGTCACTGAAGCTTTCTTT. The chain is built from TRBV27 and TRBJ1-1; no firm D call. The V end was cut by 2 bases, the J end by 4 bases, with 8 bases between. CDR1 is MNHEY, CDR2 SMNVEV, per germline (reference sequence). This CDR3 has 13 residues.

The rearrangement links TRBV30 to TRBJ2-2, with 14 bases identical to TRBD2. The germline V gene has CDR1 GTSNPN and CDR2 SVGIG (reference sequence). V lost 3 bases to trimming and J lost 6 bases; unmatched junction nucleotides: 3. This CDR3 spans 15 amino acids. This CDR3 reads CAWRGLAGVPGELFF. The CDR3 DNA sequence: TGTGCCTGGAGGGGACTAGCGGGAGTTCCCGGGGAGCTGTTTTTT.

The chain has TRBV15 and TRBJ2-1; 8 bases are shared with TRBD2. CDR1 is LNHNV, CDR2 YYDKDF, per germline (reference sequence). V was pared by 4 bases and J by 12 bases, with 8 bases of the junction left unmatched. The CDR3 is made up of 13 amino acids. The CDR3 DNA is TGTGCCACCAGCACGTTTAAGCGGGAGTGGCAGTTCTTC. This gives the protein CATSTFKREWQFF.

The chain recombines TRBV10-3 with TRBJ1-6, with 9 bases lining up with TRBD1. Germline CDR1 and CDR2: ENHRY and SYGVKD. This CDR3 has 14 amino acids. After removal of 4 bases from V and 14 bases from J, the junction contained 9 bases not matched to a gene. The CDR3 DNA reads TGTGCCATCAGTGTAGCCGGGACAGGGAATGCCCTCCACTTT. It specifies CAISVAGTGNALHF.

This clone rates as medium-sized. The rearrangement uses TRBV28 and TRBJ1-5; D gene unclear. Trimming removed 2 bases from V and 9 bases from J, with 8 bases in between. This CDR3 has 12 amino acids. CDR1 and CDR2 (germline): MDHEN, SYDVKM. The CDR3 spells CASSLPRGPQHF. CDR3 in DNA: TGTGCCAGCAGTTTACCCCGAGGGCCCCAGCATTTT.